This T cell receptor beta chain was identified during a study of OX40 agonist ivuxolimab in advanced cancers. Study summary: Prior anti-PD-1, anti-PD-L1 or anti-CTLA-4 therapy was allowed; roughly 40% had some.

Some clones are missing from TCRdb's copy, which holds only in-frame ones; the method was immunoSEQ multiplex PCR. The sample holds tens of thousands of clones, 80% to 90% seen once. This CDR3 region has 13 residues. In germline, CDR1 is MNHEY, CDR2 SMNVEV (reference sequence). The V segment lost 6 bases and the J segment 8 bases; nucleotides outside the gene matches: 8. The sequencing here drew on CD4+ or CD8+ T cells sorted from blood, taken in a trial of the OX40 agonist ivuxolimab. This sequence was found in an adult with an advanced solid tumor such as melanoma, head and neck, liver or kidney cancer. The V and J genes are TRBV27 and TRBJ1-2; 8 bases are a match to TRBD1. As DNA, the CDR3 is TGTGCCAGCAGACCTCAGGGGGCGGAGGGCTACACCTTC. Protein product: CASRPQGAEGYTF.